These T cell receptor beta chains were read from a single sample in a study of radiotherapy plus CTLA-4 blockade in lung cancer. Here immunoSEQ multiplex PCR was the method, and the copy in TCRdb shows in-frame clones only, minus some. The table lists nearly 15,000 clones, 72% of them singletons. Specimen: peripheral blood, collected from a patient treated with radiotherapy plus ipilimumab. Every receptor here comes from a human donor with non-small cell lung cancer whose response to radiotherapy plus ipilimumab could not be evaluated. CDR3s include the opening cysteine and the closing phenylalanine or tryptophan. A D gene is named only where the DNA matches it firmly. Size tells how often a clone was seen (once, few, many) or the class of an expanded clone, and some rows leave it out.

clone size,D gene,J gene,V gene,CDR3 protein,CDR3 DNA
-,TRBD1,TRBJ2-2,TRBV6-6,CANRGQGPGELFF,TGTGCCAACAGAGGACAGGGTCCCGGGGAGCTGTTTTTT
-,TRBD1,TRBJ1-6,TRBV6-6,CASSGTGGVALHF,TGTGCCAGCAGCGGGACAGGGGGGGTGGCCCTCCACTTT
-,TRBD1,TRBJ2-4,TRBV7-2,CASSSLPNVQGARDIQYF,TGTGCCAGCAGCTCCTTACCCAACGTACAGGGGGCAAGGGACATTCAGTACTTC
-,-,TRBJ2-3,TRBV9,CASSVEGGTDTQYF,TGTGCCAGCAGCGTAGAAGGGGGCACAGATACGCAGTATTTT
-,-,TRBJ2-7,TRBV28,CASSLGAHTGPYEQYF,TGTGCCAGCAGTTTGGGGGCCCATACGGGACCCTACGAGCAGTACTTC
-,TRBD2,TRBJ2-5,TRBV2,CASAEAGRGETQYF,TGTGCCAGTGCTGAAGCGGGACGGGGAGAGACCCAGTACTTC
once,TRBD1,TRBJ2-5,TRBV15,CATRIGTGEETQYF,TGTGCCACCAGAATAGGGACAGGGGAAGAGACCCAGTACTTC
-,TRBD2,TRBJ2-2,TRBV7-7,CASSPGRTGELFF,TGTGCTAGCAGCCCCGGGAGGACCGGGGAGCTGTTTTTT
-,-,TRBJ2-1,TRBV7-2,CASSLDNYNEQFF,TGTGCCAGCAGCTTAGATAACTACAATGAGCAGTTCTTC
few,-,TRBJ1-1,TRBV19,CASSIGGAEAFF,TGTGCCAGTAGTATAGGGGGCGCTGAAGCTTTCTTT